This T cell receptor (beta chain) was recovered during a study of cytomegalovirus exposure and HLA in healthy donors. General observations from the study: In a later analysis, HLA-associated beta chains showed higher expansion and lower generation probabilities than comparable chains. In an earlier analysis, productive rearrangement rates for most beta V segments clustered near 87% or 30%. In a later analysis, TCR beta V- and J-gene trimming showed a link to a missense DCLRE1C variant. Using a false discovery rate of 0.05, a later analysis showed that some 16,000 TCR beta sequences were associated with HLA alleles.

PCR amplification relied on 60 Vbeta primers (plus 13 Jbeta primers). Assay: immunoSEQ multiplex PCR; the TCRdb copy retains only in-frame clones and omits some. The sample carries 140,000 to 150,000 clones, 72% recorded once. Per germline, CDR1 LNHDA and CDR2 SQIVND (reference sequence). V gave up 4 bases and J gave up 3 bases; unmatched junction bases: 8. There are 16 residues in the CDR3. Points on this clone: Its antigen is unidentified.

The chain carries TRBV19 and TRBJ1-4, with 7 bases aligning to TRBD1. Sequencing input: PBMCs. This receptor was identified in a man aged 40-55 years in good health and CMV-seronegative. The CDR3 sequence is CASSTPRQGANEKLFF. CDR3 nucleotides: TGTGCCAGTAGTACGCCGCGGCAGGGGGCTAATGAAAAACTGTTTTTT.